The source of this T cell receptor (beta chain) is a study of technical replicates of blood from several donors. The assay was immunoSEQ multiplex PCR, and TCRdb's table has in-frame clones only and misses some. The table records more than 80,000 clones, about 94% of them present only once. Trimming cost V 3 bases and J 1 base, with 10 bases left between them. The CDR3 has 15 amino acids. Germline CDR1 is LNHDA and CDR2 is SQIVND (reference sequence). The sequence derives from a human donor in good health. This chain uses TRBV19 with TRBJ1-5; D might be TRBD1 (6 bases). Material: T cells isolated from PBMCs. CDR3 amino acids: CASSMGRGSNQPQHF. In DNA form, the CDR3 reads TGTGCCAGTAGTATGGGTAGGGGGAGCAATCAGCCCCAGCATTTT.